Shown below are 7 T cell receptor beta chains from a single sample sequenced in a study of graft-versus-host responses after intestinal transplantation. No antigen has been identified for these receptors. TCRdb keeps only in-frame clones here, not all; method: immunoSEQ multiplex PCR. The sample contains roughly 69,000 clones, around nine tenths of which appear only once. The sequenced sample was unstimulated CD8+ T cells sorted from spleen or lymph node cells, obtained before transplant. These receptors were taken from a human donor who was the organ donor for an intestinal transplant.

The CDR3 region is CASSQEATSGIRDTQYF. CDR3 DNA: TGTGCCAGCAGCCAAGAGGCCACTAGCGGGATCAGAGATACGCAGTATTTT. The rearrangement links TRBV4-2 to TRBJ2-3; 10 bases are a match to TRBD2. The CDR3 consists of 17 residues. Trimming cost V 0 bases and J 5 bases; bases outside gene matches: 8. CDR1 is LGHNA and CDR2 is YNFKEQ in the germline V gene.

The chain joins TRBV28 to TRBJ1-1; D may be TRBD1 (5 bases). Germline V gives CDR1 MDHEN, CDR2 SYDVKM. V lost 4 bases to trimming and J lost 4 bases, with 22 bases between them. CDR3 length: 17 amino acids. The DNA for the CDR3 is TGTGCCAGCAGTTCCTTTATATCGACGGTCCAGGGCACTGAAGCTTTCTTT. This codes for CASSSFISTVQGTEAFF.

Here the CDR3 reads CASSQALAAYYNEQFF. Written as DNA, the CDR3 is TGCGCCAGCAGCCAAGCTCTAGCGGCCTACTACAATGAGCAGTTCTTC. The chain combines TRBV4-1 with TRBJ2-1; 7 bases match TRBD2. The junction had 6 bases not matched to a gene; V was cut back by 1 base and J by 3 bases. The CDR3 consists of 16 residues. Germline-derived CDR1 and CDR2 are MGHRA and YSYEKL.

This chain connects TRBV13 to TRBJ2-7; possible D gene TRBD1, 6 bases. The V gene lost 0 bases and the J gene lost 0 bases, with 12 bases spanning the gap. Germline CDR1 reads PRHDT; CDR2 reads FYEKMQ (reference sequence). The CDR3 is 16 residues long. Written as DNA, the CDR3 is TGTGCCAGCAGCTTAGGCCTGCGACAGGTCTCCTACGAGCAGTACTTC. It yields the protein CASSLGLRQVSYEQYF.

CDR3 nucleotides: TGTGCCAGCAGTTATGGGAGGAACACTGAAGCTTTCTTT. Protein product: CASSYGRNTEAFF. The chain joins TRBV6-5 to TRBJ1-1; D unresolved. The CDR3 contains 13 residues. Germline CDR1 reads MNHEY; CDR2 reads SVGAGI. Deletions cut 3 bases from V and 1 base from J, with 6 bases between.

The chain employs TRBV4-3 and TRBJ2-2; 8 positions agree with TRBD1. CDR1 is LGHNA and CDR2 is YSLEER in the germline V gene. V gave up 3 bases and J gave up 5 bases; unmatched junction bases: 8. There are 16 residues in the CDR3. DNA for the CDR3: TGCGCCAGCAGCCAGGTCGGACAGGGTTGGACCGGGGAGCTGTTTTTT. The encoded protein is CASSQVGQGWTGELFF.

The V gene is TRBV29-1, the J gene TRBJ2-1; 12 bases line up with TRBD1. The CDR3 runs to 15 residues. J lost 6 bases, V lost 6 bases, and 9 bases had no gene match. In germline, CDR1 is SQVTM, CDR2 ANQGSEA. The CDR3, as DNA: TGCAGCGTGACGGGACAGGGGGCGAGGGCCAATGAGCAGTTCTTC. Amino acids: CSVTGQGARANEQFF.